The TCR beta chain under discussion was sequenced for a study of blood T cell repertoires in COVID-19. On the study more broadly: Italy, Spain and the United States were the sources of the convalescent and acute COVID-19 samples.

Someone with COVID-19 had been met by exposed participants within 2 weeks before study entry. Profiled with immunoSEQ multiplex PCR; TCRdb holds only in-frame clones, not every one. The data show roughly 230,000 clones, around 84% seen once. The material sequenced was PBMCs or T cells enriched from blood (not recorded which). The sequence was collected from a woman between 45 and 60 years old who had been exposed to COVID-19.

The CDR3 spells CAISYQEGTEAFF. CDR3 nucleotides: TGTGCCATCAGTTACCAAGAGGGCACTGAAGCTTTCTTT. V is TRBV10-3 and J is TRBJ1-1; D ambiguous. Germline V gives CDR1 ENHRY, CDR2 SYGVKD. Trimming removed 5 bases at V and 4 bases at J, with 11 bases between. The CDR3 runs 13 residues.